Listed here are 27 T cell receptor beta chains from one sample, sequenced in a study of tumor and adjacent non-tumor tissue in lung cancer. A modified ARM-PCR protocol with three rounds of nested PCR amplified TCRbeta. TCRdb re-called the multiplex PCR reads with MiXCR, one entry per CDR3 protein. This sample has 40,000 to 55,000 distinct CDR3 sequences, with 60% to 80% found just once. No cell sorting was done before RNA was extracted from the tissue. Distant lung tissue was collected more than 3 cm away from the tumor edge. The sequenced sample was distant non-tumor lung tissue. All receptors come from a woman aged 55-69 years with non-small cell lung cancer.

As concerns this clonotype: A junction boundary mismatches the germline segment, possibly from a read error. The chain recombines TRBV6-2 or TRBV6-3 with TRBJ2-3; D not resolved. The CDR3 runs to 15 residues. CDR1 and CDR2 (germline): MNHEY, SVGEGT. CDR3 DNA sequence: TGTGTCAGCAGGTTCAGTTTCTCTAGCACAGATACGCAGTATTTT. Translating it yields CVSRFSFSSTDTQYF.

Concerning this clonotype: This may be a read error, as it is one base from a much larger clone. V usage is TRBV11-2 and J usage is TRBJ2-1; the match to TRBD2 covers 10 bases. The CDR3 has 16 amino acids. The germline CDR1 and CDR2 sequences are SGHAT and FQNNGV. V shed 5 bases and J 0 bases; nucleotides not matched to a gene: 4. CDR3 nucleotide sequence: TGTGCCAGCAGCCTTAGCGGGGGGAGCTCCTACAATGAGCAGTTCTTC. It yields the protein CASSLSGGSSYNEQFF.

About this clonotype: This may be a read error: a much more frequent sequence differs by one nucleotide. The CDR3 carries no conserved terminal phenylalanine or tryptophan, so it likely arises from a read error. V is TRBV7-9 and J is TRBJ2-7; 8 nucleotides align to TRBD2. Germline CDR1 is SEHNR and CDR2 is FQNEAQ (reference sequence). The ends lost 5 bases at V and 5 bases at J; junction bases unmatched: 5. There are 13 residues in the CDR3. The CDR3: CASSASGSHEQYL. The CDR3 DNA reads as TGTGCCAGCAGCGCGAGCGGGAGCCACGAGCAGTACCTC.

J is TRBJ2-4 and V is TRBV6-5; TRBD2 is a possible D gene (7 bases). Between the trimmed V and J ends, which lost 6 bases and 3 bases, there was a span of 21 bases. CDR1 MNHEY and CDR2 SVGAGI come from the germline V gene. This CDR3 spans 17 amino acids. CDR3 in DNA: TGTGCCAGCAGACGATCGAAAGGGGGAGGGATCAAAAACATTCAGTACTTC. This codes for CASRRSKGGGIKNIQYF.

As concerns this clonotype: A much larger clone differs by one base, so this may be a read error. The chain employs TRBV19 and TRBJ2-1; 8 bases map to TRBD1. Germline loops: CDR1 LNHDA, CDR2 SQIVND (reference sequence). The CDR3 consists of 15 residues. CDR3 sequence reads: CASSKDREQGSELFF. CDR3 nucleotides: TGTGCCAGTAGTAAGGACAGGGAGCAGGGAAGTGAGCTGTTCTTC.

This clonotype was counted between two and nine times. A much larger clone lies one base from this, so it may be a read error. The chain joins TRBV7-8 to TRBJ2-1; D remains unclear. The germline V gene encodes CDR1 SGHVS and CDR2 FQNEAQ. This CDR3 spans 12 amino acids. Trimming removed 4 bases from V and 9 bases from J, with 10 bases in between. CDR3 amino acids: CASSSKSGEQFF. The CDR3 DNA sequence: TGTGCCAGCAGCTCAAAGAGTGGTGAGCAGTTCTTC.

Concerning this clonotype: The CDR3 does not close with the conserved phenylalanine or tryptophan, likely indicating a read error. The J gene is TRBJ2-5, the V gene TRBV6-5; D is possibly TRBD2 (6 bases). The ends were cut back, 8 bases at V and 1 base at J, with 20 bases in the middle. The CDR3 runs 16 residues. Germline V gives CDR1 MNHEY, CDR2 SVGAGI. The CDR3 reads CASGRGGSHGQETQYI. The CDR3, as DNA: TGTGCCAGCGGGCGGGGTGGGTCACATGGCCAAGAGACCCAGTACATC.

On this clonotype: Without the conserved terminal phenylalanine or tryptophan, this CDR3 likely stems from a read error. This chain connects TRBV6-2 or TRBV6-3 to TRBJ2-1, with 7 bases lining up with TRBD2. The junction had 11 bases not matched to a gene; V was cut back by 6 bases and J by 9 bases. In germline, CDR1 is MNHEY, CDR2 SVGEGT. This CDR3 is 14 amino acids long. CDR3: CASRGRETRVEQFI. For the CDR3, the DNA is TGTGCCAGCAGGGGGAGGGAAACACGGGTTGAGCAGTTCATC.

The chain combines TRBV6-1 with TRBJ1-1, with D tentatively TRBD1 (6 bases). With 11 bases removed from V and 4 bases from J, the gap between germline ends came to 23 bases. Germline values: CDR1 MNHNS, CDR2 SASEGT. The length of the CDR3 is 15 residues. CDR3 nucleotide sequence: TGTGCCGCCAGTGAGTCGGAAAAAGGGGGCACTGAAGCTTTCTTT. It encodes CAASESEKGGTEAFF.

The CDR3 coding sequence is TGTGCCAGCAACTTTGTTTGGGAGACGCCAGATACGCAGTATTTT. It yields the protein CASNFVWETPDTQYF. The chain recombines TRBV12-1 with TRBJ2-3; the table's D call, TRBD2, was not checked against the DNA. TRBV12-1 is an annotated pseudogene. The CDR3 consists of 15 residues.

Concerning this clonotype: Compared with germline, one end of the junction differs, possibly owing to a read error. The chain combines TRBV10-3 with TRBJ2-5, with D possibly matching TRBD2 (5 bases). CDR1 ENHRY and CDR2 SYGVKD come from the germline V gene. The CDR3 sequence is 16 residues long. The CDR3 loop reads CAVSESELEGKETQYF. CDR3 nucleotide sequence: TGTGCCGTCAGTGAGTCTGAGCTAGAGGGAAAAGAGACCCAGTACTTC.

Comments on this clonotype: A junction end diverges from the germline sequence, so it may reflect a read error. CDR3 loop: CTSSPQPNYGYTF. As DNA, the CDR3 is TGTACCAGCAGTCCCCAGCCTAACTATGGCTATACCTTC. The chain combines TRBV11-2 with TRBJ1-2, with D unclear. This CDR3 is built from 13 residues. The germline V gene encodes CDR1 SGHAT and CDR2 FQNNGV.

Points on this clonotype: A junction boundary mismatches the germline segment, possibly from a read error. The chain employs TRBV4-3 and TRBJ1-4; TRBD1 aligns across 9 bases. This CDR3 spans 14 amino acids. Germline loops: CDR1 LGHNA, CDR2 YSLEER. The chain's CDR3 is CASNPGQGIEKLFF. The CDR3 nucleotides read TGTGCCAGCAATCCGGGACAGGGTATTGAAAAACTGTTTTTT.

In its sample, this clonotype was seen a few times. Given a much more abundant clone one base away, this may be a read error. This chain connects TRBV14 to TRBJ2-6; no definite D call. The CDR3 extends over 14 amino acids. The germline gives CDR1 SGHDN, CDR2 FVKESK. The CDR3 nucleotides read TGTGCCAGCAGCCAGGGCTCTGGGACCAACGTCCTGACTTTC. Its translation: CASSQGSGTNVLTF.

Concerning this clonotype itself: The CDR3 ends on some other residue instead of the conserved phenylalanine or tryptophan, so this is likely a read error. No DNA is shown, since the ends of the CDR3 on it are uncertain; the CDR3 is the one TCRdb lists. V and J are TRBV11-2 and TRBJ1-2. Inclusive of both ends, the CDR3 amounts to 12 amino acids. Germline V CDR1 and CDR2: SGHAT, FQNNGV. The CDR3 loop reads CVSSLGSGVYIL.

A word on this clonotype: The junction departs from germline at one end; a sequencing error may be responsible. J is TRBJ1-1 and V is TRBV6-2 or TRBV6-3; D not resolved. CDR3 length: 17 residues. Germline values: CDR1 MNHEY, CDR2 SVGEGT. CDR3 sequence: CAGSPRAGFYGYTEAFF. The CDR3, as DNA: TGTGCCGGCAGTCCCCGAGCTGGGTTTTATGGATACACTGAAGCTTTCTTT.

As to this clonotype: The CDR3 ends on some other residue instead of the conserved phenylalanine or tryptophan, so this is likely a read error. This CDR3 reads CASSYTSNEQFL. CDR3 in DNA: TGTGCCAGTAGTTACACTAGCAATGAGCAGTTCTTA. The V call is TRBV6-2 or TRBV6-3, the J call TRBJ2-1, with D perhaps matching TRBD2 (5 bases). This CDR3 is 12 amino acids long. The germline CDR1 and CDR2 sequences are MNHEY and SVGEGT.

This clonotype appeared many times. The gene calls are TRBV7-6 and TRBJ2-1; possible D gene TRBD2, 5 bases. The CDR3 is 15 amino acids. CDR1 is SGHVS, CDR2 FNYEAQ, per germline. Trimming removed 3 bases from V and 7 bases from J, with 16 bases in between. CDR3 DNA sequence: TGTGCCAGCAGCTTCAGCGGAGCGATGGAAAATGAGCAGTTCTTC. Translating gives CASSFSGAMENEQFF.

With respect to this clonotype: Likely a read error: the CDR3 ends without its conserved phenylalanine or tryptophan. CDR3: CDSSLRHRGNEQFC. The CDR3 DNA is TGTGACAGCAGTTTGCGGCACAGAGGCAATGAGCAGTTCTGC. The chain has TRBV12-3 or TRBV12-4 and TRBJ2-1; D is unresolved. This CDR3 contains 14 residues.

This clonotype was seen a single time. The conserved phenylalanine or tryptophan normally closing the CDR3 is absent here, so this likely arose from a read error. The chain combines TRBV29-1 with TRBJ2-5; D remains unclear. The germline V gene encodes CDR1 SQVTM and CDR2 ANQGSEA. The CDR3 is 13 amino acids. CDR3 sequence: CSVVDRFQETQYL. CDR3 in DNA: TGCAGCGTTGTGGATCGTTTCCAAGAGACTCAGTACCTC.

This clonotype was seen a single time. In this CDR3 the conserved last residue, phenylalanine or tryptophan, is missing, so a read error is likely. The chain couples TRBV11-2 to TRBJ2-1, with 8 bases identical to TRBD2. The CDR3 spans 15 residues. The junction had 9 bases not matched to a gene; V was cut back by 1 base and J by 10 bases. Germline assignment: CDR1 SGHAT and CDR2 FQNNGV. CDR3 DNA: TGTGCCAGCAGCTTAGCAACGGGAGGGCCGCGCGAGCAGTTCCTC. It codes for CASSLATGGPREQFL.

In the case of this clonotype: At one end the junction does not follow the germline gene, possibly because of a read error. This chain links TRBV5-4 with TRBJ2-3; 8 bases align to TRBD1. Germline V gives CDR1 SGHNT, CDR2 YYREEE (reference sequence). The CDR3 runs 15 residues. DNA for the CDR3: TGTGTCAGCAGAACAGGGGGTAAAGACGCAGATACGCAGTATTTT. Protein sequence: CVSRTGGKDADTQYF.

Remarks on this clonotype: A clone one base away is much larger, so this may be a read error. In DNA form, the CDR3 reads TGCACCAGCAGGAGAGAGTTAATGAACACTGAAGCTTTCTTT. Translating gives CTSRRELMNTEAFF. The rearrangement joins TRBV5-1 to TRBJ1-1; D is undetermined. This CDR3 has 14 residues. The germline CDR1 and CDR2 sequences are SGHRS and YFSETQ.

The table lists this clonotype with many counts. V and J are TRBV9 and TRBJ2-6, with no clear D. CDR1 and CDR2 (germline): SGDLS, YYNGEE. The CDR3 has 15 residues. Trimming took off 2 bases at V and 2 bases at J, with 8 bases between the two ends. DNA of the CDR3: TGTGCCAGCAGCGTGTGGGTCGCTGGGGCCAACGTCCTGACTTTC. Amino acids: CASSVWVAGANVLTF.

Turning to this clonotype: At one of its ends the junction is not consistent with the germline gene, which may arise from a read error. This sequence joins TRBV11-2 and TRBJ2-5, with D possibly matching TRBD1 (5 bases). Germline CDR1 SGHAT, CDR2 FQNNGV. CDR3 size: 14 residues. CDR3 in DNA: TGTGCCAGCGGTCCTCAGGGCGGTCAAGAGATCCAGTACTTC. It specifies CASGPQGGQEIQYF.

Comments on this clonotype: A read error may produce the germline difference seen at one junction end. This chain joins TRBV28 and TRBJ1-1; D uncertain. Looked up from germline, CDR1 is MDHEN and CDR2 is SYDVKM. CDR3 length equals 15 residues. The CDR3 DNA sequence: TGTGCCAGCAGTTCATTGCATCCTACCTACACTGGAGCTTTCTTT. Translating it yields CASSSLHPTYTGAFF.

This clonotype was observed once. One end of the junction does not line up with germline, which may come from a read error. The chain employs TRBV29-1 and TRBJ2-2; the D is unclear. This CDR3 region has 14 residues. CDR1 SQVTM and CDR2 ANQGSEA come from the germline V gene. CDR3 sequence (DNA): TGCAGCGTTACAAGAACAACAAACAACGGGGAGCTGTTTTTT. Protein: CSVTRTTNNGELFF.